This TCR beta chain originates from a study of CD8 T cells in ankylosing spondylitis. General study findings and limits: Certain motif variants had earlier appeared in reactive arthritis synovial fluid and blood. It was reported that disease-linked clones were significantly enriched in matched ankylosing spondylitis synovial fluid. Disease-associated clonotypes exhibited CD8+ identity and were relatively infrequent in peripheral blood. Ankylosing spondylitis blood appeared to be characterized by a TCR beta motif of several highly homologous variants.

Quantitative 5'-RACE with molecular barcodes produced the TCR beta libraries. TCRdb called the 5' RACE reads again in MiXCR, with one record for every CDR3 protein. The data show 650,000 to 800,000 distinct CDR3 sequences, with under 20% seen just once and over 15% held by the top ten. In this sample, this clonotype turned up a few times. Its antigen is still unknown. V shed 6 bases, J shed 2 bases, and the junction held 7 bases outside the gene matches. Germline V gene sequence: CDR1 SGHVS, CDR2 FNYEAQ. The CDR3 has 15 residues. This clonotype was obtained from a male donor with ankylosing spondylitis. The chain recombines TRBV7-6 with TRBJ1-1, with 9 bases identical to TRBD1. The sample taken for sequencing was blood, either unsorted or a sorted T cell fraction (not recorded which). CDR3 residues: CASRPDRGVNTEAFF. The CDR3 DNA reads as TGTGCCAGCAGACCCGACAGGGGGGTTAACACTGAAGCTTTCTTT.